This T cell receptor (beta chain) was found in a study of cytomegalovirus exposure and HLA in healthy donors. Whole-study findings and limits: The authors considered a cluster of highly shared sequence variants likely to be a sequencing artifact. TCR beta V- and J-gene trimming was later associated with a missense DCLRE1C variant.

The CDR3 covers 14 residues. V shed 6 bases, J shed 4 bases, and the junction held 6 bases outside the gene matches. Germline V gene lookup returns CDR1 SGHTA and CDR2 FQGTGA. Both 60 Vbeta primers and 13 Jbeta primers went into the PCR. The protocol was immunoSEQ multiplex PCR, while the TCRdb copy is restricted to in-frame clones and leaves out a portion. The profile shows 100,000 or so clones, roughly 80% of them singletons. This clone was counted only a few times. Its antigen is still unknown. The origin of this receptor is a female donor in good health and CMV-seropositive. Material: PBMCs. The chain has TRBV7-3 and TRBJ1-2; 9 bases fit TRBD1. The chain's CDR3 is CASRPGQGPYGYTF. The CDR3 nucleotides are TGTGCCAGCAGGCCGGGACAGGGTCCCTATGGCTACACCTTC.